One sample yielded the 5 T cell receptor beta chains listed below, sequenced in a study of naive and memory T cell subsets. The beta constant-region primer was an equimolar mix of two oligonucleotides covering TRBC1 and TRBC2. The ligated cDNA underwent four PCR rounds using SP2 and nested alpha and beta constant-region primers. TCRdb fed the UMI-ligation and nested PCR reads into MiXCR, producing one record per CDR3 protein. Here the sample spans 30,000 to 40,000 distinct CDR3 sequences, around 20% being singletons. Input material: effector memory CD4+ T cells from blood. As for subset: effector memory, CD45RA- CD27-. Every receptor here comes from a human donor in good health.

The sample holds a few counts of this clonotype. CDR3 amino acids: CASSPRRDSKNIQYF. CDR3 DNA: TGTGCCAGCAGCCCACGACGGGACAGTAAAAACATTCAGTACTTC. The chain has TRBV7-2 and TRBJ2-4; 7 nucleotides match TRBD1. This CDR3 contains 15 residues. CDR1 is SGHTA, CDR2 FQGNSA, per germline. V lost 5 bases to trimming and J lost 4 bases; unmatched junction nucleotides: 8.

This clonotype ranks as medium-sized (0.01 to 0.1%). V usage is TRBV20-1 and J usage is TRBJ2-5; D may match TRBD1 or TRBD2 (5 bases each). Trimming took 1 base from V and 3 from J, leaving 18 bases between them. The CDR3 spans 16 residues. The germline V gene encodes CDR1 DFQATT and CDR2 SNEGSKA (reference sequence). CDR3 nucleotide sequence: TGCAGTGCTAGAGGGGGCAGAATATGGGGGAAAGAGACCCAGTACTTC. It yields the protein CSARGGRIWGKETQYF.

The CDR3 here is CASSFLQGQGSYEQYF. In nucleotides, the CDR3 is TGTGCCAGCAGCTTCCTCCAAGGACAGGGATCCTACGAGCAGTACTTC. The rearrangement uses TRBV5-5 and TRBJ2-7, with 8 positions matching TRBD1. V gave up 2 bases and J gave up 1 base; unmatched junction bases: 8. There are 16 residues in the CDR3. CDR1 and CDR2 (germline): SGHKS, YYEKEE (reference sequence).

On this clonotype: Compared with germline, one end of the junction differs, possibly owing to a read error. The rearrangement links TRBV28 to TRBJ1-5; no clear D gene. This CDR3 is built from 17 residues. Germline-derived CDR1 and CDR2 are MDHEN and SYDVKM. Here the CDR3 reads CASSLVAVKRPNQPKHF. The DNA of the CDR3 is TGTGCCAGCAGTTTAGTAGCCGTCAAGAGGCCCAATCAGCCCAAGCATTTT.

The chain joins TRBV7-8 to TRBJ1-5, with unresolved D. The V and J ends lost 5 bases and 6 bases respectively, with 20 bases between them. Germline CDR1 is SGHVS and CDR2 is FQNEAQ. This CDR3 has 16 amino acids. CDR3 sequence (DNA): TGTGCCAGCAGCCAACATCGGACGGCAGCTCGTCAGCCCCAGCATTTT. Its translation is CASSQHRTAARQPQHF.